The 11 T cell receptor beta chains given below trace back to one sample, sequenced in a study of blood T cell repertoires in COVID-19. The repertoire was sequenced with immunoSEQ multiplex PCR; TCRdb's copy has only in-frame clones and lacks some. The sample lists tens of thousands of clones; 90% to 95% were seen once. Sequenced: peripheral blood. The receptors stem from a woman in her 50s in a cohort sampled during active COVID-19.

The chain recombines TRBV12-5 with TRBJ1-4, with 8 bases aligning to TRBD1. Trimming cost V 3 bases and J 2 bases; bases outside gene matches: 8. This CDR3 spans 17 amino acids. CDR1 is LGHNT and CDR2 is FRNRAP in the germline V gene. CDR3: CASGLRQGAPTNEKLFF. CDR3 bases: TGTGCTAGTGGTTTAAGGCAGGGGGCGCCGACTAATGAAAAACTGTTTTTT.

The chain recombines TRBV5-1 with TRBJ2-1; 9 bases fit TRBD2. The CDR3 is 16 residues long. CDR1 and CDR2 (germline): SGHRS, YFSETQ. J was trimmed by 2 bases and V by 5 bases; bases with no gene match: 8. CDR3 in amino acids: CASRGSGGAPYNEQFF. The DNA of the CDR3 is TGCGCCAGCAGAGGTAGCGGGGGTGCCCCCTACAATGAGCAGTTCTTC. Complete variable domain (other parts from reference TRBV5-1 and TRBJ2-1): KAGVTQTPRYLIKTRGQQVTLSCSPISGHRSVSWYQQTPGQGLQFLFEYFSETQRNKGNFPGRFSGRQFSNSRSEMNVSTLELGDSALYLCASRGSGGAPYNEQFFGPGTRLTVL.

DNA for the CDR3: TGTGCCACCAGTGACTCCAGCGGGAGGGCCGTTGAGGCCCAGTACTTC. Translated: CATSDSSGRAVEAQYF. The V gene is TRBV24-1, the J gene TRBJ2-5; 10 bases map to TRBD2. The trim removed 4 bases at V and 9 bases at J, leaving 13 bases unmatched. The CDR3 has 16 residues. The V gene's germline CDR1 is KGHDR and CDR2 SFDVKD.

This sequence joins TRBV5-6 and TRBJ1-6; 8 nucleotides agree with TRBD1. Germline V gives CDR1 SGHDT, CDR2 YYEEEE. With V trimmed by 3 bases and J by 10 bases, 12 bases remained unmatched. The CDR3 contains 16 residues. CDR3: CASSSDGQGLWSPLHF. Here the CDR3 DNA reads TGTGCCAGCAGCTCCGACGGACAGGGTTTATGGTCACCCCTCCACTTT.

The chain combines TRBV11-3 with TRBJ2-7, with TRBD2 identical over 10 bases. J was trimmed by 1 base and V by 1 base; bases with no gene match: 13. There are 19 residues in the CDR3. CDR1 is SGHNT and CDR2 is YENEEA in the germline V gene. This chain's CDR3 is CASSLALGIAGGRSYEQYF. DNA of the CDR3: TGTGCCAGCAGCTTAGCCCTCGGGATAGCGGGGGGACGGTCCTACGAGCAGTACTTC. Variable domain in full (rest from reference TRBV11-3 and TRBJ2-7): EAGVVQSPRYKIIEKKQPVAFWCNPISGHNTLYWYLQNLGQGPELLIRYENEEAVDDSQLPKDRFSAERLKGVDSTLKIQPAELGDSAVYLCASSLALGIAGGRSYEQYFGPGTRLTVT.

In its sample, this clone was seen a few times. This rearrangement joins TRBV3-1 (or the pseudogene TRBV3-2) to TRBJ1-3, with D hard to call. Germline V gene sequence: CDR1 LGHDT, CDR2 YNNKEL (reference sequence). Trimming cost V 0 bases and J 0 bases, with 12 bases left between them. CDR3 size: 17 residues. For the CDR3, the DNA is TGTGCCAGCAGCCAAGATAGTAGGCGGAGCTCTGGAAACACCATATATTTT. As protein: CASSQDSRRSSGNTIYF.

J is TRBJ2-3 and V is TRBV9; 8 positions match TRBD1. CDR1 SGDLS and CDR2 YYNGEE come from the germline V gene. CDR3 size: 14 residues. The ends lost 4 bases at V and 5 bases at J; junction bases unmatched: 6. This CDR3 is CASSSRDRGDTQYF. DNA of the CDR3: TGTGCCAGCAGCAGCAGAGACAGGGGAGATACGCAGTATTTT.

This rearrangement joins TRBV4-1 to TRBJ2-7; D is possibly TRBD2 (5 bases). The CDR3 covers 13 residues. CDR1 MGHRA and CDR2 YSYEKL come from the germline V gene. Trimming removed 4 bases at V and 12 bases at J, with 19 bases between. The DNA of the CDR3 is TGCGCCAGCAGCCTACACCTGGGAGTAGATCCGTACTTC. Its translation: CASSLHLGVDPYF.

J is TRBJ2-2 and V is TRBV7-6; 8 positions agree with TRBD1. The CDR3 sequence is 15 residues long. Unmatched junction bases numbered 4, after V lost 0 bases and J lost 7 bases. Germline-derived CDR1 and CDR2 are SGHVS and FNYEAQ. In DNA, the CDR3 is TGTGCCAGCAGCTTAGCGGGACAGGCGGGCGGGGAGCTGTTTTTT. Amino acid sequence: CASSLAGQAGGELFF.

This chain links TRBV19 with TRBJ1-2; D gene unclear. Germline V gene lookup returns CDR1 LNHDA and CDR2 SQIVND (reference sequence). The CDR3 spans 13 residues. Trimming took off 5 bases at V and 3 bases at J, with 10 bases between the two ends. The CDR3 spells CASSSRYDYGYTF. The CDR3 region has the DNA TGTGCCAGTAGTTCCAGGTACGACTATGGCTACACCTTC.

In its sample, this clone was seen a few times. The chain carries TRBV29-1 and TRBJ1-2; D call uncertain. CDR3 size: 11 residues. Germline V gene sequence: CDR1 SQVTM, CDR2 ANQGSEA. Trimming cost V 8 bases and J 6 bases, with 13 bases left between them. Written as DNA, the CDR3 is TGCAGCTTCGGAGGGTTCGATGGCTACACCTTC. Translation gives CSFGGFDGYTF. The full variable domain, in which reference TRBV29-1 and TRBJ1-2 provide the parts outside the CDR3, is SAVISQKPSRDICQRGTSLTIQCQVDSQVTMMFWYRQQPGQSLTLIATANQGSEATYESGFVIDKFPISRPNLTFSTLTVSNMSPEDSSIYLCSFGGFDGYTFGSGTRLTVV.